A single T cell receptor beta chain is shown here with its context. Time point of the sample: pre-treatment sample, taken before nivolumab and TIL therapy. Patients were adults with stage 4 NSCLC. This entry is derived from a study of TIL therapy for anti-PD-1-resistant metastatic lung cancer. Study summary: Patients then received nivolumab; progressors got lymphodepletion, TIL and IL-2.

The immunoSEQ assay was v3. Libraries were prepared by immunoSEQ multiplex PCR; TCRdb keeps only in-frame clonotypes and omits some of them. The sample lists approximately 45,000 clones, around 79% occurring once. Sequencing was performed on blood, taken at baseline. This TCR was recovered from a man aged 65 to 79 with non-small cell lung cancer.

The CDR3 protein is CASSFQDSYNEQFF. The CDR3, as DNA: TGTGCCAGCAGTTTCCAGGACAGTTACAATGAGCAGTTCTTC. The chain combines TRBV27 with TRBJ2-1; weak D call: TRBD1 (6 bases). V dropped 3 bases and J dropped 4 bases, with 10 bases sitting between them. Looked up from germline, CDR1 is MNHEY and CDR2 is SMNVEV (reference sequence). The CDR3 is made up of 14 amino acids.